The 30 T cell receptor beta chains below were found in one sample sequenced in a study of cytomegalovirus exposure and HLA in healthy donors. 60 Vbeta and 13 Jbeta primers were used in PCR. Some clones are missing from TCRdb's copy, which holds only in-frame ones; the method was immunoSEQ multiplex PCR. This sample yields 150,000 to 250,000 clones, of which more than 75% are seen a single time; approximately 6.5% belongs to the top ten. Sequencing input: PBMCs. The receptor source for this set is a woman in her forties or fifties in good health and CMV-seropositive.

V usage is TRBV6-6 and J usage is TRBJ2-2; D perhaps matches TRBD2 (6 bases). Trimming removed 6 bases at V and 6 bases at J, with 17 bases between. The CDR3 totals 15 residues. The germline V gene encodes CDR1 MNHNY and CDR2 SVGAGI (reference sequence). CDR3 loop: CASSPVGGGSGELFF. The CDR3 DNA sequence: TGTGCCAGCAGCCCCGTGGGGGGTGGTTCCGGGGAGCTGTTTTTT.

V gene TRBV27 combines with J gene TRBJ1-1; D not certain. Per the germline V gene, CDR1 is MNHEY and CDR2 is SMNVEV (reference sequence). The ends were cut back, 4 bases at V and 1 base at J, with 7 bases in the middle. The CDR3 has 13 residues. The CDR3 nucleotides read TGTGCCAGCAGTTCCCAGGAGAACACTGAAGCTTTCTTT. Translating gives CASSSQENTEAFF.

V is TRBV18 and J is TRBJ1-2; possible D gene TRBD1, 5 bases. From germline, CDR1 is KGHSH and CDR2 LQKENI. With 3 bases removed from V and 3 bases from J, the gap between germline ends came to 8 bases. The length of the CDR3 is 13 residues. The CDR3 sequence: CASSPTVDYGYTF. CDR3 coding DNA: TGTGCCAGCTCACCGACAGTCGACTATGGCTACACCTTC.

This clone was observed a few times. Other DNA sequences within the sample encode an identical CDR3. The chain employs TRBV10-3 and TRBJ1-2, with a weak D call TRBD1 (6 bases). With 6 bases removed from V and 2 bases from J, the gap between germline ends came to 10 bases. The CDR3 spans 13 residues. Germline V lookup: CDR1 ENHRY, CDR2 SYGVKD. CDR3 sequence reads: CAISPQGNYGYTF. For the CDR3, the DNA is TGTGCCATCAGCCCACAGGGAAACTATGGCTACACCTTC.

The rearrangement joins TRBV18 to TRBJ2-5; TRBD2 matches 10 bases. The CDR3 consists of 15 residues. Per germline, CDR1 KGHSH and CDR2 LQKENI. Trimming at V came to 0 bases and at J to 7 bases, leaving 5 bases not matched to a gene. The CDR3 spells CASSPPGTSEGTQYF. The DNA of the CDR3 is TGTGCCAGCTCACCACCCGGGACTAGCGAGGGGACCCAGTACTTC.

This chain connects TRBV6-5 to TRBJ2-7, with TRBD1 identical over 11 bases. This CDR3 spans 15 amino acids. CDR1 is MNHEY and CDR2 is SVGAGI in the germline V gene. The V and J ends lost 8 bases and 2 bases, in that order; junction bases with no gene match: 8. The CDR3 nucleotides read TGTGCCAGCTCTTCTTCGGGACAGGGGGCCTACGAGCAGTACTTC. This encodes CASSSSGQGAYEQYF.

CDR3 DNA sequence: TGTGCCATCAGTGAGTCTGGGAGCTGGACAGGGGTCTACAATCAGCCCCAGCATTTT. It yields the protein CAISESGSWTGVYNQPQHF. The rearrangement uses TRBV10-3 and TRBJ1-5; TRBD1 agrees at 9 bases. Per germline, CDR1 ENHRY and CDR2 SYGVKD. The CDR3 is 19 amino acids. V was pared by 0 bases and J by 3 bases, with 12 bases of the junction left unmatched.

J is TRBJ2-1 and V is TRBV7-8; D is unclear. CDR3 size: 12 residues. V gave up 5 bases and J gave up 7 bases, with 9 bases separating them. Germline values: CDR1 SGHVS, CDR2 FQNEAQ. The CDR3 DNA follows: TGTGCCAGCAGCCCGGTGGTAAATGAGCAGTTCTTC. Its protein is CASSPVVNEQFF. The full variable domain, its missing parts supplied by reference TRBV7-8 and TRBJ2-1, is GAGVSQSPRYKVAKRGQDVALRCDPISGHVSLFWYQQALGQGPEFLTYFQNEAQLDKSGLPSDRFFAERPEGSVSTLKIQRTQQEDSAVYLCASSPVVNEQFFGPGTRLTVL.

This chain connects TRBV5-1 to TRBJ1-4; possible D gene TRBD1, 6 bases. Germline lookup yields CDR1 SGHRS and CDR2 YFSETQ. V was clipped by 1 base and J by 7 bases, with 8 bases between them. There are 13 residues in the CDR3. CDR3 in DNA: TGCGCCAGCAGCTTGAACAGGGCTGAAAAACTGTTTTTT. It codes for CASSLNRAEKLFF.

The V gene is TRBV2, the J gene TRBJ2-1; 8 positions agree with TRBD1. This CDR3 has 14 residues. Per the germline V gene, CDR1 is SNHLY and CDR2 is FYNNEI. The V segment lost 6 bases and the J segment 8 bases; nucleotides outside the gene matches: 9. In nucleotides, the CDR3 is TGTGCCAGCAGCGCCGGGACAGGTTGGTATGAGCAGTTCTTC. This encodes CASSAGTGWYEQFF.

The chain uses TRBV5-1 and TRBJ2-5; D possibly corresponds to TRBD2 (5 bases). Germline CDR1 SGHRS, CDR2 YFSETQ. The CDR3 spans 12 residues. V was shortened by 4 bases and J by 6 bases, with 10 bases between the two germline ends. The DNA for the CDR3 is TGCGCCAGCAGCCCCGACGGGAAGACCCAGTACTTC. Its protein is CASSPDGKTQYF.

V usage is TRBV5-6 and J usage is TRBJ2-2, with TRBD1 matching over 9 bases. The V gene's germline CDR1 is SGHDT and CDR2 YYEEEE. J gave up 10 bases and V 4 bases, and 14 bases lay outside the gene matches. The CDR3 has 16 residues. The chain's CDR3 is CASSALQMTGGEELFF. CDR3 DNA: TGTGCCAGCAGCGCCCTCCAGATGACAGGGGGAGAGGAGCTGTTTTTT.

The chain couples TRBV28 to TRBJ2-7; D perhaps matches TRBD2 (7 bases). This CDR3 spans 15 amino acids. V lost 3 bases and J lost 3, with 15 bases in between. The germline CDR1 and CDR2 sequences are MDHEN and SYDVKM. This CDR3 is CASSLGGAQIYEQYF. The DNA for the CDR3 is TGTGCCAGCAGTTTGGGGGGGGCGCAAATCTACGAGCAGTACTTC.

The chain has TRBV5-1 and TRBJ2-6; 11 bases align to TRBD2. Germline CDR1 reads SGHRS; CDR2 reads YFSETQ. V lost 0 bases and J lost 0; bases outside the gene matches: 11. The length of the CDR3 is 21 residues. The CDR3 nucleotides read TGCGCCAGCAGCTTGGCTGTAGGGACTAGCGGTCGTAGCTCTGGGGCCAACGTCCTGACTTTC. Its translation: CASSLAVGTSGRSSGANVLTF.

The V gene is TRBV19, the J gene TRBJ2-5; TRBD2 agrees at 12 bases. V trimming: 8 bases; J trimming: 2 bases; junction bases outside the gene matches: 15. CDR1 is LNHDA and CDR2 is SQIVND in the germline V gene (reference sequence). The CDR3 has 18 amino acids. This CDR3 reads CASGSSGRARGLQETQYF. The CDR3 DNA sequence: TGTGCCAGTGGGTCTAGCGGGAGGGCCCGTGGTCTTCAAGAGACCCAGTACTTC.

This clone was seen more than once but under ten times. This chain uses TRBV27 with TRBJ1-6; 9 bases are shared with TRBD1. V trimming: 7 bases; J trimming: 8 bases; junction bases outside the gene matches: 9. Germline CDR1 and CDR2: MNHEY and SMNVEV (reference sequence). The CDR3 is made up of 15 amino acids. Written as DNA, the CDR3 is TGTGCCAGCAACGCCGGACAGGGGAAGGATTCACCCCTCCACTTT. The encoded protein is CASNAGQGKDSPLHF.

The DNA of the CDR3 is TGTGCCAGCAGCTTGGTAGGGAGATCCCTTACCTACGAGCAGTACTTC. This encodes CASSLVGRSLTYEQYF. The chain uses TRBV5-4 and TRBJ2-7, with D possibly matching TRBD2 (5 bases). The CDR3 contains 16 residues. Germline values: CDR1 SGHNT, CDR2 YYREEE (reference sequence). The V gene lost 0 bases and the J gene lost 2 bases, with 15 bases spanning the gap.

The genes are TRBV4-1 and TRBJ2-1, with a weak D call TRBD1 (6 bases). CDR1 is MGHRA, CDR2 YSYEKL, per germline. This CDR3 is built from 17 residues. The germline V and J ends were trimmed by 1 base and 9 bases, with 22 bases remaining between them. CDR3 region: CASSQAPAFPGGAEQFF. The CDR3 DNA reads as TGCGCCAGCAGCCAAGCCCCGGCCTTCCCTGGGGGCGCTGAGCAGTTCTTC.

This chain links TRBV9 with TRBJ2-3; TRBD1 matches 8 bases. Germline CDR1 and CDR2: SGDLS and YYNGEE. The CDR3 has 13 amino acids. V shed 4 bases and J 5 bases; nucleotides not matched to a gene: 3. CDR3 bases: TGTGCCAGCAGCTCACAGGGGGAAGATACGCAGTATTTT. This codes for CASSSQGEDTQYF.

This chain joins TRBV5-1 and TRBJ2-3; tentative D call: TRBD1 (6 bases). Looked up from germline, CDR1 is SGHRS and CDR2 is YFSETQ. V lost 0 bases and J 1 base, leaving 6 bases between the germline ends. This CDR3 region has 14 residues. CDR3 residues: CASSLGTGTDTQYF. The DNA of the CDR3 is TGCGCCAGCAGCTTGGGGACAGGCACAGATACGCAGTATTTT.

The rearrangement uses TRBV18 and TRBJ1-1, with 8 bases lining up with TRBD1. The germline CDR1 and CDR2 sequences are KGHSH and LQKENI. After removal of 3 bases from V and 7 bases from J, the junction contained 10 bases not matched to a gene. CDR3 length equals 15 residues. The CDR3, as DNA: TGTGCCAGCTCACCCAGGCAGGGGGCGCGAGGTGAAGCTTTCTTT. Translation gives CASSPRQGARGEAFF.

This clone was picked up one time. The J gene is TRBJ2-5, the V gene TRBV2, with 9 positions matching TRBD2. This CDR3 comprises 15 residues. In germline, CDR1 is SNHLY, CDR2 FYNNEI. Trimming removed 4 bases from V and 5 bases from J; junction bases left unmatched: 8. CDR3 region: CASSGGGGAKETQYF. The DNA for the CDR3 is TGTGCCAGCAGTGGTGGCGGGGGGGCCAAGGAGACCCAGTACTTC.

The rearrangement joins TRBV5-1 to TRBJ2-1; TRBD1 aligns across 9 bases. J lost 5 bases, V lost 1 base, and 7 bases had no gene match. CDR1 and CDR2 from the germline V gene are SGHRS and YFSETQ. The CDR3 covers 16 residues. As DNA, the CDR3 is TGCGCCAGCAGCTTGAACCCCGGGACAGGGAACAATGAGCAGTTCTTC. Its protein product is CASSLNPGTGNNEQFF. Filled out from reference TRBV5-1 and TRBJ2-1, the complete variable domain reads KAGVTQTPRYLIKTRGQQVTLSCSPISGHRSVSWYQQTPGQGLQFLFEYFSETQRNKGNFPGRFSGRQFSNSRSEMNVSTLELGDSALYLCASSLNPGTGNNEQFFGPGTRLTVL.

The chain couples TRBV2 to TRBJ1-1; the D is unclear. Trimming cost V 2 bases and J 7 bases, with 5 bases left between them. CDR1 and CDR2 (germline): SNHLY, FYNNEI. CDR3 size: 11 residues. The CDR3 sequence is CASSEQVEAFF. CDR3 DNA: TGTGCCAGCAGTGAACAGGTTGAAGCTTTCTTT.

This chain joins TRBV27 and TRBJ2-4, with D maybe TRBD1 (6 bases). Trimming pared 5 bases from V and 3 bases from J, leaving 17 bases between. In germline, CDR1 is MNHEY, CDR2 SMNVEV (reference sequence). The CDR3 is 16 residues long. This CDR3 reads CASSLEGVRGKNIQYF. CDR3 DNA sequence: TGTGCCAGCAGTCTAGAGGGGGTAAGGGGCAAAAACATTCAGTACTTC.

The chain uses TRBV29-1 and TRBJ1-5; 7 bases are a match to TRBD1. The CDR3 contains 13 residues. CDR1 and CDR2 (germline): SQVTM, ANQGSEA. The J segment lost 2 bases and the V segment lost 5 bases, leaving 3 bases of the junction unmatched. As DNA, the CDR3 is TGCAGCGTTCAGGGGGTCGGCAATCAGCCCCAGCATTTT. It is translated as CSVQGVGNQPQHF.

The rearrangement uses TRBV27 and TRBJ1-4; TRBD1 is a possible D gene (6 bases). The V and J ends lost 2 bases and 7 bases respectively, with 11 bases between them. Germline V gives CDR1 MNHEY, CDR2 SMNVEV (reference sequence). The CDR3 runs to 14 residues. The CDR3 is CASSLQGYPEKLFF. DNA of the CDR3: TGTGCCAGCAGTTTACAGGGGTATCCTGAAAAACTGTTTTTT.

The chain links TRBV5-1 to TRBJ2-7; TRBD2 might be the D (6 bases). CDR1 and CDR2 (germline): SGHRS, YFSETQ. V lost 4 bases and J 3 bases, leaving 17 bases between the germline ends. The CDR3 is made up of 15 amino acids. CDR3 nucleotide sequence: TGCGCCAGCAGCCCGGCGGTGAGCGGGTTCTACGAGCAGTACTTC. Translating it yields CASSPAVSGFYEQYF.

The V call is TRBV19, the J call TRBJ2-2, with 7 nucleotides matching TRBD2. The CDR3 consists of 17 residues. Germline lookup yields CDR1 LNHDA and CDR2 SQIVND (reference sequence). Trimming cost V 6 bases and J 5 bases; bases outside gene matches: 15. The CDR3 DNA reads as TGTGCCAGTAGCCCCCTGGCGGGGAGGGGAGGGACCGGGGAGCTGTTTTTT. It encodes CASSPLAGRGGTGELFF.

The chain joins TRBV29-1 to TRBJ1-1; D call uncertain. The CDR3 is 14 amino acids. Trimming removed 4 bases from V and 3 bases from J, with 15 bases in between. The germline V gene encodes CDR1 SQVTM and CDR2 ANQGSEA. The CDR3 sequence: CSVARVLADTEAFF. CDR3 DNA sequence: TGCAGCGTTGCCCGCGTCCTGGCGGACACTGAAGCTTTCTTT.